The entry below gives a single TCR beta chain sequence along with its context. Its antigen is as yet unknown. CDR1 and CDR2 from the germline V gene are ENHRY and SYGVKD. Trimming cost V 3 bases and J 7 bases; bases outside gene matches: 12. The CDR3 is made up of 16 amino acids. It was with 60 Vbeta and 13 Jbeta primers that the PCR ran. The data were produced by immunoSEQ multiplex PCR, yet TCRdb's version contains in-frame clones alone and is incomplete. The table lists 75,000 to 90,000 clones. This sample stems from a study of cytomegalovirus exposure and HLA in healthy donors. Study-wide results and limits: The study had only CMV serostatus as immune exposure information. Productive status was seen about 90% or about 30% of the time for most TCR beta V segments in an earlier analysis.

The rearrangement uses TRBV10-3 and TRBJ1-3; 7 nucleotides line up with TRBD1. The sample comprised PBMCs. This TCR derives from a woman in her fifties or sixties in good health and CMV-seronegative. CDR3 amino acids: CAISDRPPTGRNTIYF. DNA of the CDR3: TGTGCCATCAGTGACCGACCGCCGACAGGGCGGAACACCATATATTTT.